Presented here are 14 T cell receptor beta chains from one specimen sequenced in a study of Ad26.COV2.S vaccination and SARS-CoV-2 variants. Assay used: immunoSEQ multiplex PCR; TCRdb lists only in-frame clones, some missing. Among about 350,000 clones, more than 75% were seen once, and the ten largest hold 2.5% to 3.5%. Specified treatment: roughly 20 received Ad26.COV2.S at low or high dose, single or two shots; several received placebo; per-sample allocation not given. Following the first vaccine or placebo injection, samples were taken on day 63. Sequencing used peripheral blood, obtained in a trial of Ad26.COV2.S vaccine versus placebo. These receptors originate from a person aged 18-65 years who received the Ad26.COV2.S COVID-19 vaccine or a placebo.

This sequence joins TRBV4-1 and TRBJ1-6; TRBD1 agrees at 8 bases. Germline V lookup: CDR1 MGHRA, CDR2 YSYEKL. Trimming removed 0 bases from V and 1 base from J; junction bases left unmatched: 8. The CDR3 contains 19 residues. The CDR3 coding sequence is TGCGCCAGCAGCCAAGAATCACAGGGGGGAAGGTCCTATAATTCACCCCTCCACTTT. It codes for CASSQESQGGRSYNSPLHF.

The genes are TRBV7-2 and TRBJ2-7; weak D call: TRBD2 (6 bases). The ends were cut back, 1 base at V and 2 bases at J, with 9 bases in the middle. There are 14 residues in the CDR3. Germline V gene lookup returns CDR1 SGHTA and CDR2 FQGNSA. DNA for the CDR3: TGTGCCAGCAGCTTAGTTGCGGGACCCTACGAGCAGTACTTC. Its translation: CASSLVAGPYEQYF.

The V gene is TRBV7-9, the J gene TRBJ1-3; no reliable D call. V was shortened by 1 base and J by 0 bases, with 4 bases between the two germline ends. CDR1 and CDR2 (germline): SEHNR, FQNEAQ (reference sequence). This CDR3 is built from 14 residues. Here the CDR3 reads CASSLGLSGNTIYF. The CDR3 coding sequence is TGTGCCAGCAGCTTAGGACTCTCTGGAAACACCATATATTTT.

The chain joins TRBV23-1 to TRBJ2-7; no reliable D call. TRBV23-1 is treated as an ORF (open reading frame) with a function not yet certain. CDR3 size: 11 residues. The ends were cut back, 4 bases at V and 6 bases at J, with 7 bases in the middle. The CDR3 bases are TGCGCCAGCAGTCGAGCTTTCGAGCAGTACTTC. Encoded protein: CASSRAFEQYF.

The chain employs TRBV4-3 and TRBJ1-5; D remains unclear. From germline, CDR1 is LGHNA and CDR2 YSLEER. This CDR3 region has 16 residues. V was clipped by 1 base and J by 5 bases, with 15 bases between them. The CDR3 loop is CASSQGGGREDQPQHF. Written as DNA, the CDR3 is TGCGCCAGCAGCCAAGGAGGAGGGCGCGAAGATCAGCCCCAGCATTTT.

The chain is built from TRBV28 and TRBJ2-5; 7 bases are shared with TRBD1. Germline V gene sequence: CDR1 MDHEN, CDR2 SYDVKM. V lost 5 bases, J lost 2 bases, and 8 bases stayed unmatched. The CDR3 has 15 amino acids. CDR3 sequence: CASSGSGTEQETQYF. Written as DNA, the CDR3 is TGTGCCAGCAGTGGGTCCGGGACAGAACAAGAGACCCAGTACTTC.

V and J are TRBV4-1 and TRBJ1-2; the D is unclear. The CDR3 covers 15 residues. Germline-derived CDR1 and CDR2 are MGHRA and YSYEKL. V was cut by 3 bases and J by 7 bases, with 18 bases left in between. CDR3 bases: TGCGCCAGCAGCCAGAGCCGACGGACCTGGGGTGGCTACACCTTC. Its protein product is CASSQSRRTWGGYTF.

J is TRBJ2-7 and V is TRBV6-5; no firm D call. Trimming left V 3 bases short and J 0 bases short, with 15 bases between. Per germline, CDR1 MNHEY and CDR2 SVGAGI. CDR3 length: 16 amino acids. As DNA, the CDR3 is TGTGCCAGCAGTTATTTCCCCCCGAAGGGCTCCTACGAGCAGTACTTC. Its protein is CASSYFPPKGSYEQYF.

The chain is built from TRBV11-2 and TRBJ2-5; possibly TRBD1 for D (5 bases). The CDR3 runs to 14 residues. Trimming pared 2 bases from V and 1 base from J, leaving 8 bases between. From germline, CDR1 is SGHAT and CDR2 FQNNGV. CDR3 bases: TGTGCCAGCAGCTTACACCAGGGCCAAGAGACCCAGTACTTC. Amino acids: CASSLHQGQETQYF. Complete variable domain (other parts from reference TRBV11-2 and TRBJ2-5): EAGVAQSPRYKIIEKRQSVAFWCNPISGHATLYWYQQILGQGPKLLIQFQNNGVVDDSQLPKDRFSAERLKGVDSTLKIQPAKLEDSAVYLCASSLHQGQETQYFGPGTRLLVL.

J is TRBJ2-5 and V is TRBV4-1, with D perhaps matching TRBD1 (5 bases). The V and J ends lost 4 bases and 1 base respectively, with 10 bases between them. The length of the CDR3 is 14 residues. Germline V lookup: CDR1 MGHRA, CDR2 YSYEKL. The CDR3 reads CASSLTGIQETQYF. DNA for the CDR3: TGCGCCAGCAGCCTTACAGGAATCCAAGAGACCCAGTACTTC.

The chain recombines TRBV7-6 with TRBJ2-1; D gene ambiguous. The CDR3 is made up of 13 amino acids. Germline values: CDR1 SGHVS, CDR2 FNYEAQ. V dropped 2 bases and J dropped 4 bases, with 6 bases sitting between them. The CDR3 region has the DNA TGTGCCAGCAGCTTAAATCCGTACAATGAGCAGTTCTTC. This translates into CASSLNPYNEQFF.

This chain connects TRBV18 to TRBJ1-1, with D possibly matching TRBD1 (5 bases). Germline CDR1 KGHSH, CDR2 LQKENI. Trimming removed 5 bases at V and 0 bases at J, with 19 bases between. CDR3 length equals 17 residues. The CDR3 here is CASSSTTALPLNTEAFF. In DNA, the CDR3 is TGTGCCAGCTCATCGACGACAGCCCTCCCCCTGAACACTGAAGCTTTCTTT.

The chain combines TRBV15 with TRBJ1-5; D unclear. V was trimmed by 5 bases and J by 4 bases, leaving 9 bases between them. Germline CDR1 reads LNHNV; CDR2 reads YYDKDF (reference sequence). The CDR3 totals 13 residues. CDR3: CATSESGNQPQHF. The DNA for the CDR3 is TGTGCCACCAGCGAGAGCGGGAATCAGCCCCAGCATTTT.

This rearrangement joins TRBV28 to TRBJ2-5, with TRBD1 identical over 8 bases. The CDR3 totals 14 residues. Per the germline V gene, CDR1 is MDHEN and CDR2 is SYDVKM. V trimming: 7 bases; J trimming: 2 bases; junction bases outside the gene matches: 6. CDR3 loop: CASNKGQGQETQYF. CDR3 nucleotide sequence: TGTGCCAGCAACAAAGGACAGGGTCAAGAGACCCAGTACTTC.